The clone carrying this T cell receptor beta chain was seen once. The antigen is unknown. This entry comes from a study of cytomegalovirus exposure and HLA in healthy donors. Study observations and caveats: The study flagged around 150 TCR beta chains as cytomegalovirus-associated. HLA allele associations emerged for under 20,000 TCR beta sequences in a later analysis, at 0.05 false discovery rate. In vitro data verified three CMV-associated chains as specific for CMV antigens. TCR beta chains associated with HLA were, in a later analysis, more clonally expanded than equally common others.

With 4 bases clipped from V and 4 bases from J, the junction kept 2 bases outside the gene matches. The germline gives CDR1 PRHDT, CDR2 FYEKMQ (reference sequence). The CDR3 runs to 13 residues. The PCR was carried out with 60 Vbeta primers and 13 Jbeta primers. Assay: immunoSEQ multiplex PCR; the TCRdb copy retains only in-frame clones and omits some. This table holds 250,000 to 350,000 clones, about 90% found once. V is TRBV13 and J is TRBJ2-7, with 9 bases matching TRBD1. This TCR was recovered from a woman between 18 and 29 years old in good health and CMV-seronegative. Specimen: PBMCs. The CDR3 loop reads CASSSGTGYEQYF. The DNA for the CDR3 is TGTGCCAGCAGCTCCGGGACAGGGTACGAGCAGTACTTC.